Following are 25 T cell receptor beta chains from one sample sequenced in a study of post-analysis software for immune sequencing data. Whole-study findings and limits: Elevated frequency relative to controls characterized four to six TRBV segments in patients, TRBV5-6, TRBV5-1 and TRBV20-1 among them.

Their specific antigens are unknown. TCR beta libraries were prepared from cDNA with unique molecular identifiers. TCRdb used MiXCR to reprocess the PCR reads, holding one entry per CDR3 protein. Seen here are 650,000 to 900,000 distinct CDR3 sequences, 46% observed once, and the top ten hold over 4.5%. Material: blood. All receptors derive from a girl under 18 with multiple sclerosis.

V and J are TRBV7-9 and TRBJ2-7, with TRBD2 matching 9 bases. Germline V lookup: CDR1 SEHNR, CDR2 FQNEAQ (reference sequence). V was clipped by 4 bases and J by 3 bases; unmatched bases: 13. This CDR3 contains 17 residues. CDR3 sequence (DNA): TGTGCCAGCAGCTCTAGGGACGGACTAGCGAGGGACTACGAGCAGTACTTC. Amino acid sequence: CASSSRDGLARDYEQYF.

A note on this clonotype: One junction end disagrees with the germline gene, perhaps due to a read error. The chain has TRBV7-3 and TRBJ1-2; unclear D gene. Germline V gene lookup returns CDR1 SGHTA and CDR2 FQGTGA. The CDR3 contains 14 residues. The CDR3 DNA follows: TGTGCCAGCAGCTTAACGGTCGGCTTAGATGGTTACACCTTC. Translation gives CASSLTVGLDGYTF.

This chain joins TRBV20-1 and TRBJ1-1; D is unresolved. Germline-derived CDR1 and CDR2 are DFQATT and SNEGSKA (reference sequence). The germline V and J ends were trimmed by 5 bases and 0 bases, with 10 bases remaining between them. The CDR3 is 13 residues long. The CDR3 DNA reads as TGCAGTGCTGAGCCGGTTGTGAACACTGAAGCTTTCTTT. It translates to CSAEPVVNTEAFF.

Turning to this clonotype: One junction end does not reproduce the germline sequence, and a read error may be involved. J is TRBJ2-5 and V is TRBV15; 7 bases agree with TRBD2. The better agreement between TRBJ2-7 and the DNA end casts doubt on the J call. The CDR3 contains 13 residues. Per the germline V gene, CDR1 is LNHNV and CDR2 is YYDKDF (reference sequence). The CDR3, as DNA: TGTGTCACCAGCCCACGTGGGGGGGACGAGCAGTACTTC. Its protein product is CVTSPRGGDEQYF.

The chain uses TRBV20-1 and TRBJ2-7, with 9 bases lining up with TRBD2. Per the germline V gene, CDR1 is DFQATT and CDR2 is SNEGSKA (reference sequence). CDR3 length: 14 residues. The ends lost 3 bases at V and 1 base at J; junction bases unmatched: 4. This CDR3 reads CSASVSGSSYEQYF. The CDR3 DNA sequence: TGCAGTGCTAGCGTTAGCGGGAGTTCCTACGAGCAGTACTTC.

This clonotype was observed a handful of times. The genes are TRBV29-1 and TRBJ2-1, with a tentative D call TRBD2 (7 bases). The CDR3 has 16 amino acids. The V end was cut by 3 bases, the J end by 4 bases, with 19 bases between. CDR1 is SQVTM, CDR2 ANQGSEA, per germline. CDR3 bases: TGCAGCGTTGAGTTGTTCCGGGGGGCGATTTACAATGAGCAGTTCTTC. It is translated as CSVELFRGAIYNEQFF.

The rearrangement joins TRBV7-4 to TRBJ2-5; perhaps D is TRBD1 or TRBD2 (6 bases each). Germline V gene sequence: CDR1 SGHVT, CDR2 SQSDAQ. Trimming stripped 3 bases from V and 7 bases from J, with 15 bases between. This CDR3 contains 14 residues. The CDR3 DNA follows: TGTGCCAGCAGCTTCCTAGCGACCAGGGGGACCCAGTACTTC. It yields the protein CASSFLATRGTQYF.

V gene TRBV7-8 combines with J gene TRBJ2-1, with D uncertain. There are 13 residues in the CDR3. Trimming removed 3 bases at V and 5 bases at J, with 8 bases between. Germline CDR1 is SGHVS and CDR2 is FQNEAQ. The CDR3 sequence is CASSFELNNEQFF. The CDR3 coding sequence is TGTGCCAGCAGCTTTGAACTGAACAATGAGCAGTTCTTC.

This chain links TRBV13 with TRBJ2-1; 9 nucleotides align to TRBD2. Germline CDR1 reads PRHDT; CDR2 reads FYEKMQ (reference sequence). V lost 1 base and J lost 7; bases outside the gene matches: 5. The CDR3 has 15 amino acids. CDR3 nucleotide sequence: TGTGCCAGCAGCTTAGTCCTAGCGGGAAGGAATGAGCAGTTCTTC. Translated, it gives CASSLVLAGRNEQFF.

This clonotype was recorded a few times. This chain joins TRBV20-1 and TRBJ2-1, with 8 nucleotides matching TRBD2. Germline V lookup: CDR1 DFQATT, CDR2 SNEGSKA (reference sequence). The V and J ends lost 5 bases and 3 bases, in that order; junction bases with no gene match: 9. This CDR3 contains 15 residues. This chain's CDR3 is CSAHPQREFYNEQFF. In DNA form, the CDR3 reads TGCAGTGCTCACCCACAGCGGGAGTTCTACAATGAGCAGTTCTTC.

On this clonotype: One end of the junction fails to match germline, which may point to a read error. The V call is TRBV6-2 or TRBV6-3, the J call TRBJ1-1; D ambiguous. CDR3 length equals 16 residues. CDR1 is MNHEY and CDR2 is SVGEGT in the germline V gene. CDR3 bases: TGCGCCAGCAGTTCCGGGTTATCCCTAGGGAGCACTGAAGCTTTCTTT. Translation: CASSSGLSLGSTEAFF.

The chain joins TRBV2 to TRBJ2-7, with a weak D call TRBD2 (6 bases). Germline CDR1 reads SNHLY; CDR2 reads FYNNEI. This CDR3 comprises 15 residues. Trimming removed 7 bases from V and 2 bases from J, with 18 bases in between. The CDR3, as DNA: TGTGCCAGCAAGGAGGGAACGGGAACCACCTACGAGCAGTACTTC. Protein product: CASKEGTGTTYEQYF. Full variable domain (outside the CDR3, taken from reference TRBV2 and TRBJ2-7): EPEVTQTPSHQVTQMGQEVILRCVPISNHLYFYWYRQILGQKVEFLVSFYNNEISEKSEIFDDQFSVERPDGSNFTLKIRSTKLEDSAMYFCASKEGTGTTYEQYFGPGTRLTVT.

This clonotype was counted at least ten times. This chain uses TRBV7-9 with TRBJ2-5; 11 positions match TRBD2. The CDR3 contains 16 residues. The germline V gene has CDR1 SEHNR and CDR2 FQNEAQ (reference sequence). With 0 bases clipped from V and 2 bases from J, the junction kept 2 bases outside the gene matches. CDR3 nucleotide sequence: TGTGCCAGCAGCTTAGCCGGGACTAGCGGACAAGAGACCCAGTACTTC. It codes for CASSLAGTSGQETQYF.

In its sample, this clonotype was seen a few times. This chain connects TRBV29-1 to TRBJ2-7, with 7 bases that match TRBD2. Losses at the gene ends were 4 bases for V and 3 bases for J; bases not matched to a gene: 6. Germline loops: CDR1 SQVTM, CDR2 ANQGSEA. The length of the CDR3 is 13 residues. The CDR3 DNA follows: TGCAGCGTTGTAGGAGGGGAGGGCTACGAGCAGTACTTC. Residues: CSVVGGEGYEQYF.

The CDR3 DNA sequence: TGTGCCACCAGCCGGGCCCGAAAATACAATGAGCAGTTCTTC. This encodes CATSRARKYNEQFF. This rearrangement joins TRBV15 to TRBJ2-1, with D uncertain. This CDR3 has 14 residues. Germline-derived CDR1 and CDR2 are LNHNV and YYDKDF (reference sequence). Trimming shortened V by 5 bases and J by 4 bases, and 12 bases separated the two germline ends.

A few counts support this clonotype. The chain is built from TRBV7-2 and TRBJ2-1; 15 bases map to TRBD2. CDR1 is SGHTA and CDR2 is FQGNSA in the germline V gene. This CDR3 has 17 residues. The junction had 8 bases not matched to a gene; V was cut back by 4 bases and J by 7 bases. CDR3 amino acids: CASSSLSGTSGRNEQFF. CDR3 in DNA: TGTGCCAGCAGCTCTTTATCCGGGACTAGCGGGAGGAATGAGCAGTTCTTC.

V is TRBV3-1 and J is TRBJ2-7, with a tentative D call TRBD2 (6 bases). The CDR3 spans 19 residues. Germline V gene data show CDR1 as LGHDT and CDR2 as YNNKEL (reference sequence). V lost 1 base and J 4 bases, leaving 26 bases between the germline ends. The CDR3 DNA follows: TGTGCCAGCAGCCAAGGCATCCGACTAGTCCGGGTGAGGGAATACGAGCAGTACTTC. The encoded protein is CASSQGIRLVRVREYEQYF.

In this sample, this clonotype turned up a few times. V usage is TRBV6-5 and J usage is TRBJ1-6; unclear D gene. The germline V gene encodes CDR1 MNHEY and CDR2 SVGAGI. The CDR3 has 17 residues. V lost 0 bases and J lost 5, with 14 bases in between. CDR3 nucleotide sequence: TGTGCCAGCAGTTACTCGAACCGGATCGCCCATAATTCACCCCTCCACTTT. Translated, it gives CASSYSNRIAHNSPLHF.

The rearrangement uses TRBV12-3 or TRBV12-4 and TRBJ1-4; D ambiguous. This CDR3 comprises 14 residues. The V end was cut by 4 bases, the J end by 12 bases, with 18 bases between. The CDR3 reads CASSSGRVWAELFF. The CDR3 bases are TGTGCCAGCAGTTCCGGACGGGTTTGGGCTGAACTGTTTTTT.

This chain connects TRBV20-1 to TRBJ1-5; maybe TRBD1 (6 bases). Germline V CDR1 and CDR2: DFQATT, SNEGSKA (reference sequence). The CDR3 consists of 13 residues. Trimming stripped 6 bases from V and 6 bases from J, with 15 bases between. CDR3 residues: CSAPDSRGQPQHF. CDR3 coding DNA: TGCAGTGCCCCGGACAGCCGGGGTCAGCCCCAGCATTTT.

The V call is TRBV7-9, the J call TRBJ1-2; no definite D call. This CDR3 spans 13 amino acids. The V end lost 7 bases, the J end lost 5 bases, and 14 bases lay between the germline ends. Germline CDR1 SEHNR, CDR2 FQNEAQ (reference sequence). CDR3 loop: CASTWTPRYGYTF. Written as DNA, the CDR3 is TGTGCCAGCACCTGGACTCCGCGTTATGGCTACACCTTC.

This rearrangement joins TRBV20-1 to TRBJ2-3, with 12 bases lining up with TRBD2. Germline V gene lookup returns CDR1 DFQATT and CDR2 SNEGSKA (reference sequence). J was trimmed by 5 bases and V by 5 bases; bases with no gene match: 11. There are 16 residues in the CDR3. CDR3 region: CSALTASGRAGDTQYF. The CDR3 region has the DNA TGCAGTGCTCTTACTGCTAGCGGGAGGGCTGGAGATACGCAGTATTTT.

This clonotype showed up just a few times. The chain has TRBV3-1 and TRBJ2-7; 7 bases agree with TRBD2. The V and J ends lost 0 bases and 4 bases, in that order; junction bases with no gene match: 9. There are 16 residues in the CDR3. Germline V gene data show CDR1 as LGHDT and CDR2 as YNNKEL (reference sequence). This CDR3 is CASSQDLSGGPYEQYF. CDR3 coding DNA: TGTGCCAGCAGCCAAGATCTGTCGGGAGGACCATACGAGCAGTACTTC.

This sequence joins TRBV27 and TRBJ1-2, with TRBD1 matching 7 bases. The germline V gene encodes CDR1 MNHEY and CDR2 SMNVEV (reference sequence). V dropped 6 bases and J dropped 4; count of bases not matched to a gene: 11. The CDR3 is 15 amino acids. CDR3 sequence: CASRKETGFGYGYTF. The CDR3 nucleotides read TGTGCCAGCAGAAAAGAGACAGGGTTCGGCTATGGCTACACCTTC.

CDR3 sequence reads: CASAEQGVPQQDTQYF. In nucleotides, the CDR3 is TGTGCCAGCGCCGAACAGGGGGTTCCTCAACAAGATACGCAGTATTTT. The chain uses TRBV2 and TRBJ2-3; TRBD1 matches at 8 bases. V dropped 8 bases and J dropped 5; count of bases not matched to a gene: 15. Germline V lookup: CDR1 SNHLY, CDR2 FYNNEI. The CDR3 consists of 16 residues.